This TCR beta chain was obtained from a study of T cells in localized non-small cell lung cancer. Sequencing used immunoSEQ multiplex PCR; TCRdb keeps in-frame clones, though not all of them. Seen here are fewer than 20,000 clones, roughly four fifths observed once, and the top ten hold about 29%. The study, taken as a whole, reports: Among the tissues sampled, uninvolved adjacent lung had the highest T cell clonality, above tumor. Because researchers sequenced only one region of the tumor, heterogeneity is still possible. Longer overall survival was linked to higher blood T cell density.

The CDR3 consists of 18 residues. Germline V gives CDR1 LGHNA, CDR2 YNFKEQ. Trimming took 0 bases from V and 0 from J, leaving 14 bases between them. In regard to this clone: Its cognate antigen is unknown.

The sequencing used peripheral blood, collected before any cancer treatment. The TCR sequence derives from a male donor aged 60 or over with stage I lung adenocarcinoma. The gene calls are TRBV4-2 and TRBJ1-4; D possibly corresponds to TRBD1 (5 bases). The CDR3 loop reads CASSQDRARAATNEKLFF. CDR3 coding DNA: TGTGCCAGCAGCCAAGATAGGGCCAGGGCCGCAACTAATGAAAAACTGTTTTTT.